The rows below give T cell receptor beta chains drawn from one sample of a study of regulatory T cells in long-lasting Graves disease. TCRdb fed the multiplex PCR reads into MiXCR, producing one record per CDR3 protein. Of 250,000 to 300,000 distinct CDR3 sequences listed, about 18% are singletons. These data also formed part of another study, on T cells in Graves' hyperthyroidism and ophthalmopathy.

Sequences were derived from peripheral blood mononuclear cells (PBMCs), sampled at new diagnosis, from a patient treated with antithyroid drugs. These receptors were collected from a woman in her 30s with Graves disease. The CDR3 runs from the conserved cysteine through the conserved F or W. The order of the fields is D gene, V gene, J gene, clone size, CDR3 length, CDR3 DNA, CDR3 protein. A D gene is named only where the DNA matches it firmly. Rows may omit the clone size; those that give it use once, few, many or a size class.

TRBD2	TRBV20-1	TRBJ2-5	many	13	TGCAGCGGGACTAGCGGGGGGGCCGAGACCCAGTACTTC	CSGTSGGAETQYF
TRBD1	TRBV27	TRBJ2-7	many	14	TGTGCCAGCAGTTCGGGACAGGGGACGTCCGAGCAGTACTTC	CASSSGQGTSEQYF
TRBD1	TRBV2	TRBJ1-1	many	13	TGTGCCAGCGGGACAGGGGTGGTGACTGAAGCTTTCTTT	CASGTGVVTEAFF
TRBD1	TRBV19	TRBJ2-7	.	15	TGTGCCAGTAGTATTGACAGGGGGATGTCCGCCGAGCAGTACTTC	CASSIDRGMSAEQYF
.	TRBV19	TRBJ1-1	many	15	TGTGCCAGTAGTATAGGGGTCAGGGGTTACACTGAAGCTTTCTTT	CASSIGVRGYTEAFF
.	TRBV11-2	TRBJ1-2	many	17	TGTGCCAGCAGCACTAACCGGGTTGAGGGGAGATACTATGGCTACACCTTC	CASSTNRVEGRYYGYTF
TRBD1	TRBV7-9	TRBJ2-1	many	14	TGTGCCAGCAGCCCCCGGGACAGATACAATGAGCAGTTCTTC	CASSPRDRYNEQFF
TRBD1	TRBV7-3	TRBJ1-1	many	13	TGTGCCAGCAGCTTAAGCGGGACAGGGGGCGCATTCTTT	CASSLSGTGGAFF
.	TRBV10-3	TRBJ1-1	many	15	TGTGCCATCAGTGACTCGGGGGGGTTGGACACTGAAGCTTTCTTT	CAISDSGGLDTEAFF
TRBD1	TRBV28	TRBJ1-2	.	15	TGTGCCAGCACGACAGGGGAAGGTAATACTTATGGCTACACCTTC	CASTTGEGNTYGYTF
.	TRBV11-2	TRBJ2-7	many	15	TGTGCCAGCAGCTCGAATCGGAGACACTTCTACGAGCAGTACTTC	CASSSNRRHFYEQYF